These 2 T cell receptor beta chains originate from one sample sequenced in a study of blood T cell repertoires in COVID-19. Profiled with immunoSEQ multiplex PCR; TCRdb holds only in-frame clones, not every one. The sample contains a few hundred thousand clones, 88% of which appear only once. Source material: peripheral blood. The receptor source for this set is a man aged 60-69 years who had recovered from COVID-19.

V is TRBV7-9 and J is TRBJ2-7; the D gene is possibly TRBD1 (5 bases). Per germline, CDR1 SEHNR and CDR2 FQNEAQ (reference sequence). There are 14 residues in the CDR3. The V end was cut by 5 bases, the J end by 4 bases, with 15 bases between. CDR3 region: CASSPQGKTYEQYF. The CDR3 coding sequence is TGTGCCAGCAGCCCGCAGGGAAAGACATACGAGCAGTACTTC. The whole variable domain, remainder taken from reference TRBV7-9 and TRBJ2-7, is DTGVSQNPRHKITKRGQNVTFRCDPISEHNRLYWYRQTLGQGPEFLTYFQNEAQLEKSRLLSDRFSAERPKGSFSTLEIQRTEQGDSAMYLCASSPQGKTYEQYFGPGTRLTVT.

This chain uses TRBV11-3 with TRBJ2-1, with a weak D call TRBD1 (6 bases). Germline lookup yields CDR1 SGHNT and CDR2 YENEEA. There are 14 residues in the CDR3. V lost 5 bases, J lost 8 bases, and 16 bases lay in between. CDR3 in DNA: TGTGCCAGCAGCCACTCTACACAGGGCCATGAGCAGTTCTTC. Translation: CASSHSTQGHEQFF. Drawing the rest from reference TRBV11-3 and TRBJ2-1, the complete variable domain is EAGVVQSPRYKIIEKKQPVAFWCNPISGHNTLYWYLQNLGQGPELLIRYENEEAVDDSQLPKDRFSAERLKGVDSTLKIQPAELGDSAVYLCASSHSTQGHEQFFGPGTRLTVL.